These T cell receptor beta chains were read from a single sample in a study of cytomegalovirus exposure and HLA in healthy donors. Here immunoSEQ multiplex PCR was the method, and the copy in TCRdb shows in-frame clones only, minus some. The sample consists of fewer than 200,000 clones, about 71% of them appearing once. The source material was PBMCs. The receptors here all came from a woman in her thirties in good health and CMV-seronegative. Both conserved end residues are part of each CDR3. The order of the fields is clone size, J gene, D gene, V gene, CDR3 protein, CDR3 DNA. D genes are given only for firm matches. Part of the rows lack a size; the others show once, few, many or a class for expanded clones.

clone_size: -
j_call: TRBJ2-7
d_call: -
v_call: TRBV5-1
cdr3_aa: CASSFRRGDSYEQYF
cdr3_nt: TGCGCCAGCAGCTTTCGTAGGGGCGACTCCTACGAGCAGTACTTC

clone_size: -
j_call: TRBJ2-6
d_call: TRBD1
v_call: TRBV5-4
cdr3_aa: CASTHRQGVTGANVLTF
cdr3_nt: TGTGCCAGCACTCACCGACAGGGTGTAACTGGGGCCAACGTCCTGACTTTC

clone_size: -
j_call: TRBJ2-2
d_call: -
v_call: TRBV6-6
cdr3_aa: CASGPAGTGELFF
cdr3_nt: TGTGCCAGCGGGCCGGCGGGCACCGGGGAGCTGTTTTTT

clone_size: -
j_call: TRBJ2-5
d_call: -
v_call: TRBV6-1
cdr3_aa: CASSKPPGETQYF
cdr3_nt: TGTGCCAGCAGTAAACCTCCAGGGGAGACCCAGTACTTC

clone_size: -
j_call: TRBJ2-3
d_call: -
v_call: TRBV28
cdr3_aa: CASVVTSTDTQYF
cdr3_nt: TGTGCCAGCGTCGTTACTAGCACAGATACGCAGTATTTT

clone_size: -
j_call: TRBJ2-5
d_call: -
v_call: TRBV19
cdr3_aa: CASAFGSGETQYF
cdr3_nt: TGTGCCAGTGCCTTTGGGAGCGGGGAGACCCAGTACTTC

clone_size: -
j_call: TRBJ1-1
d_call: -
v_call: TRBV27
cdr3_aa: CASSLFSPGRGTEAFF
cdr3_nt: TGTGCCAGCAGTTTATTCTCGCCCGGGCGGGGCACTGAAGCTTTCTTT

clone_size: few
j_call: TRBJ1-6
d_call: -
v_call: TRBV30
cdr3_aa: CAWSITGTYNSPLHF
cdr3_nt: TGTGCCTGGAGTATTACCGGGACCTATAATTCACCCCTCCACTTT

clone_size: few
j_call: TRBJ2-3
d_call: -
v_call: TRBV28
cdr3_aa: CASRPRTSTDTQYF
cdr3_nt: TGTGCCAGCAGACCAAGGACTAGCACAGATACGCAGTATTTT

clone_size: once
j_call: TRBJ2-1
d_call: -
v_call: TRBV9
cdr3_aa: CASSVGTSQQDEQFF
cdr3_nt: TGTGCCAGCAGCGTAGGTACTAGTCAGCAGGATGAGCAGTTCTTC

clone_size: -
j_call: TRBJ2-1
d_call: TRBD2
v_call: TRBV7-2
cdr3_aa: CASSSSAGLAGNEQFF
cdr3_nt: TGTGCCAGCAGCTCTAGCGCCGGACTAGCGGGGAATGAGCAGTTCTTC

clone_size: -
j_call: TRBJ2-7
d_call: TRBD1
v_call: TRBV6-1
cdr3_aa: CASSLRQGSYEQYF
cdr3_nt: TGTGCCAGCAGTCTACGACAGGGATCCTACGAGCAGTACTTC

clone_size: -
j_call: TRBJ2-1
d_call: TRBD1
v_call: TRBV28
cdr3_aa: CASNPGTGVRDEQFF
cdr3_nt: TGTGCCAGCAACCCCGGGACAGGGGTGCGAGATGAGCAGTTCTTC

clone_size: -
j_call: TRBJ2-2
d_call: -
v_call: TRBV5-1
cdr3_aa: CASGPPSVAGELFF
cdr3_nt: TGCGCCAGCGGCCCCCCGTCAGTCGCCGGGGAGCTGTTTTTT

clone_size: -
j_call: TRBJ2-7
d_call: TRBD2
v_call: TRBV7-3
cdr3_aa: CASSLYSGGASEQYF
cdr3_nt: TGTGCCAGCAGCCTCTACAGCGGGGGGGCAAGCGAGCAGTACTTC

clone_size: -
j_call: TRBJ1-1
d_call: -
v_call: TRBV15
cdr3_aa: CATSREMNTEAFF
cdr3_nt: TGTGCCACCAGCAGGGAGATGAACACTGAAGCTTTCTTT

clone_size: -
j_call: TRBJ2-4
d_call: -
v_call: TRBV7-8
cdr3_aa: CASSSEKNIQYF
cdr3_nt: TGTGCCAGCAGCTCGGAGAAAAACATTCAGTACTTC

clone_size: -
j_call: TRBJ2-1
d_call: TRBD1
v_call: TRBV30
cdr3_aa: CAYQGAPLSNEQFF
cdr3_nt: TGTGCCTACCAGGGGGCTCCTCTCAGCAATGAGCAGTTCTTC

clone_size: few
j_call: TRBJ2-1
d_call: -
v_call: TRBV4-1
cdr3_aa: CASSQDLLPVEFF
cdr3_nt: TGCGCCAGCAGCCAAGATTTGCTTCCGGTGGAGTTCTTC

clone_size: -
j_call: TRBJ1-6
d_call: -
v_call: TRBV9
cdr3_aa: CASSNRGLNSPLHF
cdr3_nt: TGTGCCAGCAGCAATCGGGGTCTTAATTCACCCCTCCACTTT

clone_size: few
j_call: TRBJ2-3
d_call: TRBD2
v_call: TRBV7-2
cdr3_aa: CASSLVAGGTDTQYF
cdr3_nt: TGTGCCAGCAGCTTAGTGGCGGGGGGCACAGATACGCAGTATTTT

clone_size: -
j_call: TRBJ2-7
d_call: -
v_call: TRBV5-5
cdr3_aa: CASSPDSIYTYEQYF
cdr3_nt: TGTGCCAGCAGCCCCGACAGTATCTATACCTACGAGCAGTACTTC

clone_size: few
j_call: TRBJ2-7
d_call: -
v_call: TRBV4-3
cdr3_aa: CASSQDVGPSLYEQYF
cdr3_nt: TGCGCCAGCAGCCAAGACGTGGGGCCGTCGTTATACGAGCAGTACTTC

clone_size: -
j_call: TRBJ2-5
d_call: -
v_call: TRBV29-1
cdr3_aa: CSVVPVLIYQETQYF
cdr3_nt: TGCAGCGTTGTTCCGGTGTTGATCTACCAAGAGACCCAGTACTTC

clone_size: -
j_call: TRBJ1-2
d_call: -
v_call: TRBV21-1
cdr3_aa: CASSKGGQGIDGYTF
cdr3_nt: TGTGCCAGCAGCAAAGGCGGACAGGGGATCGATGGCTACACCTTC

clone_size: -
j_call: TRBJ2-7
d_call: -
v_call: TRBV4-2
cdr3_aa: CASSSRTAPYEQYF
cdr3_nt: TGTGCCAGCAGCTCCAGGACAGCGCCCTACGAGCAGTACTTC

clone_size: -
j_call: TRBJ1-5
d_call: -
v_call: TRBV6-1
cdr3_aa: CASSTQTGNQPQHF
cdr3_nt: TGTGCCAGCAGTACCCAGACAGGCAATCAGCCCCAGCATTTT

clone_size: -
j_call: TRBJ1-3
d_call: -
v_call: TRBV2
cdr3_aa: CASTFLVATGNTIYF
cdr3_nt: TGTGCCAGCACCTTTCTGGTGGCAACTGGAAACACCATATATTTT

clone_size: -
j_call: TRBJ2-5
d_call: -
v_call: TRBV2
cdr3_aa: CASSGVGVETQYF
cdr3_nt: TGTGCCAGCAGTGGGGTCGGGGTGGAGACCCAGTACTTC

clone_size: few
j_call: TRBJ1-4
d_call: -
v_call: TRBV7-7
cdr3_aa: CASSPTLGFNEKLFF
cdr3_nt: TGTGCCAGCAGCCCTACCCTCGGGTTTAATGAAAAACTGTTTTTT

clone_size: -
j_call: TRBJ2-3
d_call: TRBD2
v_call: TRBV2
cdr3_aa: CASLRRGGSTDTQYF
cdr3_nt: TGTGCCAGCCTCCGCCGGGGGGGGAGCACAGATACGCAGTATTTT

clone_size: -
j_call: TRBJ1-1
d_call: -
v_call: TRBV19
cdr3_aa: CASSLQGLIGTEAFF
cdr3_nt: TGTGCCAGTAGTTTACAGGGCCTCATCGGCACTGAAGCTTTCTTT

clone_size: -
j_call: TRBJ2-2
d_call: -
v_call: TRBV7-2
cdr3_aa: CASSLGLMNTGELFF
cdr3_nt: TGTGCCAGCAGCTTGGGGCTGATGAACACCGGGGAGCTGTTTTTT

clone_size: -
j_call: TRBJ2-5
d_call: -
v_call: TRBV11-2
cdr3_aa: CASSSRDYQETQYF
cdr3_nt: TGTGCCAGCAGCTCTAGGGACTACCAAGAGACCCAGTACTTC

clone_size: few
j_call: TRBJ1-5
d_call: TRBD1
v_call: TRBV6-5
cdr3_aa: CASSTGQGHQPQHF
cdr3_nt: TGTGCCAGCAGTACCGGACAGGGCCATCAGCCCCAGCATTTT

clone_size: -
j_call: TRBJ2-1
d_call: TRBD2
v_call: TRBV28
cdr3_aa: CASTFGGSNNEQFF
cdr3_nt: TGTGCCAGCACCTTTGGCGGGAGTAACAATGAGCAGTTCTTC

clone_size: -
j_call: TRBJ2-3
d_call: TRBD2
v_call: TRBV5-4
cdr3_aa: CASSPFPTSGGTDTQYF
cdr3_nt: TGTGCCAGCAGCCCCTTCCCCACTAGCGGGGGGACAGATACGCAGTATTTT

clone_size: -
j_call: TRBJ2-3
d_call: TRBD2
v_call: TRBV30
cdr3_aa: CAWFRQVLAGEGDTQYF
cdr3_nt: TGTGCCTGGTTCCGACAGGTACTAGCGGGAGAAGGGGATACGCAGTATTTT

clone_size: -
j_call: TRBJ2-2
d_call: TRBD2
v_call: TRBV7-6
cdr3_aa: CASSRLAGPPGTGELFF
cdr3_nt: TGTGCCAGCAGCCGACTAGCGGGGCCTCCAGGCACCGGGGAGCTGTTTTTT

clone_size: -
j_call: TRBJ2-7
d_call: TRBD2
v_call: TRBV4-2
cdr3_aa: CASSQTLGLAGTPTYEQYF
cdr3_nt: TGTGCCAGCAGCCAGACCCTGGGACTAGCGGGGACCCCTACCTACGAGCAGTACTTC

clone_size: few
j_call: TRBJ1-6
d_call: -
v_call: TRBV28
cdr3_aa: CASRPGELYNSPLHF
cdr3_nt: TGTGCCAGCAGGCCGGGGGAACTCTATAATTCACCCCTCCACTTT

clone_size: -
j_call: TRBJ2-3
d_call: -
v_call: TRBV5-1
cdr3_aa: CASSLEGLRGDTQYF
cdr3_nt: TGCGCCAGCAGCTTGGAGGGCCTCCGGGGAGATACGCAGTATTTT

clone_size: few
j_call: TRBJ2-1
d_call: TRBD2
v_call: TRBV29-1
cdr3_aa: CSVRTSGSPWEFF
cdr3_nt: TGCAGCGTCCGGACTAGCGGGAGTCCTTGGGAGTTCTTC

clone_size: -
j_call: TRBJ1-5
d_call: -
v_call: TRBV7-9
cdr3_aa: CASSTHRNDSNQPQHF
cdr3_nt: TGTGCCAGCAGCACCCACAGGAACGATAGCAATCAGCCCCAGCATTTT

clone_size: -
j_call: TRBJ1-3
d_call: -
v_call: TRBV7-2
cdr3_aa: CASSFQTLDSWTIYF
cdr3_nt: TGTGCCAGCAGCTTCCAGACACTGGATTCGTGGACCATATATTTT

clone_size: few
j_call: TRBJ1-4
d_call: TRBD1
v_call: TRBV9
cdr3_aa: CASSKAPTGGANEKLFF
cdr3_nt: TGTGCCAGCAGCAAGGCGCCGACAGGGGGCGCGAATGAAAAACTGTTTTTT

clone_size: -
j_call: TRBJ2-2
d_call: -
v_call: TRBV30
cdr3_aa: CAWRVAANTGELFF
cdr3_nt: TGTGCCTGGAGGGTGGCAGCGAACACCGGGGAGCTGTTTTTT